A single sample is the source of the 11 T cell receptor beta chains below, sequenced in a study of T cell repertoires in aging, cancer and after chemotherapy. TRB rearrangements spanning V, D and J were amplified using mixed TRB-A/B primers. A single record per CDR3 protein comes from TCRdb applying MiXCR to the multiplex PCR reads. The data show roughly 2,700 distinct CDR3 sequences, over 20% seen once. TCR beta rearrangements were amplified from peripheral blood genomic DNA. The sample was blood. All receptors derive from a human donor with a solid tumor.

About this clonotype itself: A much larger clone differs from this one at a single base, so this may be a read error. The chain is built from TRBV5-6 and TRBJ1-3; TRBD1 agrees at 7 bases. This CDR3 is built from 16 residues. Looked up from germline, CDR1 is SGHDT and CDR2 is YYEEEE. The ends lost 3 bases at V and 0 bases at J; junction bases unmatched: 6. The CDR3: CASSWDSSNSGNTIYF. CDR3 bases: TGTGCCAGCAGCTGGGACAGTTCCAACTCTGGAAACACCATATATTTT.

This chain connects TRBV5-1 to TRBJ2-1; maybe TRBD1 (6 bases). The length of the CDR3 is 17 residues. Germline CDR1 is SGHRS and CDR2 is YFSETQ. V lost 0 bases and J 4 bases, leaving 17 bases between the germline ends. The CDR3 DNA sequence: TGCGCCAGCAGCTTGGGGGGTTGGGACATACCTTACAATGAGCAGTTCTTC. It translates to CASSLGGWDIPYNEQFF.

The chain couples TRBV5-1 to TRBJ2-1, with TRBD2 identical over 13 bases. The V segment lost 5 bases and the J segment 5 bases; nucleotides outside the gene matches: 10. Germline V gives CDR1 SGHRS, CDR2 YFSETQ. The CDR3 covers 17 residues. Written as DNA, the CDR3 is TGCGCCAGCAGTTATGACGCCGGGACTAGCGGGAACAATGAGCAGTTCTTC. Translating gives CASSYDAGTSGNNEQFF.

The rearrangement joins TRBV20-1 to TRBJ2-2; 11 positions agree with TRBD2. From germline, CDR1 is DFQATT and CDR2 SNEGSKA (reference sequence). The CDR3 is 14 residues long. The CDR3 here is CRPGTSGATGELFF. As DNA, the CDR3 is TGCAGGCCCGGGACTAGCGGAGCCACCGGGGAGCTGTTTTTT.

By share, this clonotype counts as large. An end of the junction does not agree with germline; a read error may underlie this. This chain uses TRBV19 with TRBJ1-5; D is possibly TRBD1 (6 bases). This CDR3 is 12 amino acids long. Germline V gene lookup returns CDR1 LNHDA and CDR2 SQIVND (reference sequence). CDR3 sequence: CASSMGGPATDF. The CDR3 coding sequence is TGTGCCAGTAGTATGGGGGGGCCGGCCACGGATTTT.

There are a few counts of this clonotype. This chain connects TRBV11-2 to TRBJ2-5; 7 positions match TRBD1. This CDR3 is built from 15 residues. The germline gives CDR1 SGHAT, CDR2 FQNNGV. The V and J ends lost 0 bases and 8 bases, in that order; junction bases with no gene match: 9. Written as DNA, the CDR3 is TGTGCCAGCAGCTTAGAGGCAGGGGGTATGGACACCCAGTACTTC. Translated: CASSLEAGGMDTQYF.

This clonotype is labeled large (0.1 to 1%). The genes are TRBV19 and TRBJ2-1; D remains ambiguous. The V end was cut by 2 bases, the J end by 8 bases, with 7 bases between. The CDR3 consists of 12 residues. Germline V gene lookup returns CDR1 LNHDA and CDR2 SQIVND (reference sequence). The CDR3 reads CASSISSYEQFF. DNA of the CDR3: TGTGCCAGTAGTATATCGAGTTATGAGCAGTTCTTC.

This sequence joins TRBV5-1 and TRBJ2-7, with 10 bases that match TRBD1. V trimming: 4 bases; J trimming: 5 bases; junction bases outside the gene matches: 9. Per the germline V gene, CDR1 is SGHRS and CDR2 is YFSETQ. The CDR3 has 15 amino acids. CDR3 loop: CASSPGTGAVHEQYF. The DNA for the CDR3 is TGCGCCAGCAGCCCCGGGACAGGGGCCGTCCACGAGCAGTACTTC.

J is TRBJ2-3 and V is TRBV27, with TRBD2 identical over 12 bases. The CDR3 is 15 residues long. Germline V CDR1 and CDR2: MNHEY, SMNVEV (reference sequence). J gave up 3 bases and V 5 bases, and 3 bases lay outside the gene matches. In DNA, the CDR3 is TGTGCCAGCAGTCACGGACTAGCGGGGACAGATACGCAGTATTTT. Translation: CASSHGLAGTDTQYF.

By share, this clonotype counts as large. The J gene is TRBJ2-2, the V gene TRBV6-5, with 11 bases that match TRBD1. There are 15 residues in the CDR3. CDR1 is MNHEY and CDR2 is SVGAGI in the germline V gene. With V trimmed by 6 bases and J by 6 bases, 6 bases remained unmatched. The CDR3 DNA reads TGTGCCAGCAGCCGGGACAGGGGGTTGGCCGGGGAGCTGTTTTTT. Translated, it gives CASSRDRGLAGELFF.

Relative to its sample, this clonotype is medium-sized (0.01 to 0.1%). The gene calls are TRBV7-6 and TRBJ2-1; D call uncertain. The CDR3 loop spans 16 amino acids. In germline, CDR1 is SGHVS, CDR2 FNYEAQ. Trimming cost V 5 bases and J 0 bases, with 14 bases left between them. CDR3 DNA sequence: TGTGCCAGCAGCGGTGGGCACCTAAACTCCTACAATGAGCAGTTCTTC. Protein sequence: CASSGGHLNSYNEQFF.